The clone carrying this TCR beta chain showed up just a few times. The V end was cut by 0 bases, the J end by 8 bases, with 16 bases between. The CDR3 totals 15 residues. From germline, CDR1 is MNHNY and CDR2 SVGAGI (reference sequence). The donors were members of the roughly 120-subject validation cohort (separate from the roughly 700-subject first cohort). These data belong to a study of cytomegalovirus exposure and HLA in healthy donors. As for the study in general: The roughly 110 validation repertoires matched the roughly 650 first-cohort repertoires in platform, a later analysis reported.

The protocol was immunoSEQ multiplex PCR, while the TCRdb copy is restricted to in-frame clones and leaves out a portion. The sample consists of about 110,000 clones, approximately 89% of them appearing once. The sequence derives from a woman between 18 and 29 years old in good health and CMV-seronegative. The chain links TRBV6-6 to TRBJ1-2, with D hard to call. Sequencing input: PBMCs. In DNA form, the CDR3 reads TGTGCCAGCAGTTACTCCACCACCGGGAGCTGGGGCTACACCTTC. Protein sequence: CASSYSTTGSWGYTF.